One and the same sample provided the 9 T cell receptor beta chains below, sequenced in a study of shared clonotypes between healthy human individuals. Cells designated naive CD8 were CD45RO-negative and were positively selected for CCR7, with terminally differentiated effector memory CD45RA+ cells excluded. Assay: immunoSEQ multiplex PCR; the TCRdb copy retains only in-frame clones and omits some. This table has roughly 600,000 clones, 95% to 98% appearing once. Input material: naive CD8+ T cells sorted from blood. Receptors were obtained from a man younger than 40 in good health.

J is TRBJ2-5 and V is TRBV5-8; D unresolved. This CDR3 comprises 15 residues. The V end lost 6 bases, the J end lost 4 bases, and 19 bases lay between the germline ends. CDR1 is SGHTS, CDR2 YDEGEE, per germline. The CDR3 nucleotides read TGTGCCAGCACCCTAGACGACTCCGGGTTAGAGACCCAGTACTTC. Encoded protein: CASTLDDSGLETQYF.

This rearrangement joins TRBV9 to TRBJ2-1; 9 positions agree with TRBD2. The CDR3 is 15 residues long. Trimming took 5 bases from V and 4 from J; bases not matched to a gene: 7. The V gene's germline CDR1 is SGDLS and CDR2 YYNGEE. The chain's CDR3 is CASSESGRRYNEQFF. In DNA, the CDR3 is TGTGCCAGCAGTGAGAGCGGGAGGAGATACAATGAGCAGTTCTTC. The full variable domain, its missing parts supplied by reference TRBV9 and TRBJ2-1, is DSGVTQTPKHLITATGQRVTLRCSPRSGDLSVYWYQQSLDQGLQFLIQYYNGEERAKGNILERFSAQQFPDLHSELNLSSLELGDSALYFCASSESGRRYNEQFFGPGTRLTVL.

The chain recombines TRBV9 with TRBJ1-1; 11 bases map to TRBD1. V gave up 3 bases and J gave up 6 bases; unmatched junction bases: 4. Germline CDR1 is SGDLS and CDR2 is YYNGEE. The CDR3 sequence is 14 residues long. CDR3 bases: TGTGCCAGCAGCGATTGGGACAGGGGGTCTGAAGCTTTCTTT. Translation: CASSDWDRGSEAFF.

The CDR3 reads CASSRGAPDQGGPTIYF. The CDR3 coding sequence is TGTGCCAGCAGTCGCGGGGCCCCGGACCAGGGAGGACCCACCATATATTTT. The rearrangement uses TRBV11-2 and TRBJ1-3; possibly TRBD1 for D (5 bases). V was pared by 6 bases and J by 9 bases, with 27 bases between. Germline CDR1 is SGHAT and CDR2 is FQNNGV. This CDR3 has 17 residues.

The chain employs TRBV4-1 and TRBJ2-3; D gene uncertain. Germline V gene sequence: CDR1 MGHRA, CDR2 YSYEKL. There are 15 residues in the CDR3. The ends were cut back, 1 base at V and 0 bases at J, with 8 bases in the middle. The CDR3 sequence: CASSQGVGSTDTQYF. For the CDR3, the DNA is TGCGCCAGCAGCCAAGGGGTCGGGAGCACAGATACGCAGTATTTT.

V and J are TRBV5-4 and TRBJ1-5, with D perhaps matching TRBD1 (6 bases). This CDR3 has 13 amino acids. Trimming left V 0 bases short and J 9 bases short, with 10 bases between. Germline lookup yields CDR1 SGHNT and CDR2 YYREEE (reference sequence). CDR3 protein: CASSLVQGGPQHF. Here the CDR3 DNA reads TGTGCCAGCAGCTTGGTACAGGGAGGGCCCCAGCATTTT.

The chain combines TRBV18 with TRBJ2-3, with 12 bases aligning to TRBD2. CDR1 is KGHSH and CDR2 is LQKENI in the germline V gene. After removal of 2 bases from V and 4 bases from J, the junction contained 7 bases not matched to a gene. The length of the CDR3 is 17 residues. The CDR3, as DNA: TGTGCCAGCTCACCAGGAGAGGGACTAGCGGGCCCAGATACGCAGTATTTT. Its translation is CASSPGEGLAGPDTQYF.

The count of this clone is one. This chain links TRBV5-1 with TRBJ2-5; possibly TRBD1 for D (6 bases). The CDR3 length is 14 residues. V lost 3 bases to trimming and J lost 1 base, with 10 bases between them. The germline CDR1 and CDR2 sequences are SGHRS and YFSETQ. Here the CDR3 reads CASSSGDTQETQYF. The CDR3 coding sequence is TGCGCCAGCAGCTCAGGGGACACCCAAGAGACCCAGTACTTC.

This sequence joins TRBV7-9 and TRBJ1-1; 10 bases are a match to TRBD1. V gave up 5 bases and J gave up 1 base; unmatched junction bases: 7. This CDR3 contains 16 residues. Germline assignment: CDR1 SEHNR and CDR2 FQNEAQ (reference sequence). The CDR3 region is CASSPRGTGANTEAFF. The CDR3 region has the DNA TGTGCCAGCAGCCCCCGCGGGACAGGGGCGAACACTGAAGCTTTCTTT. Variable domain in full (rest from reference TRBV7-9 and TRBJ1-1): DTGVSQNPRHKITKRGQNVTFRCDPISEHNRLYWYRQTLGQGPEFLTYFQNEAQLEKSRLLSDRFSAERPKGSFSTLEIQRTEQGDSAMYLCASSPRGTGANTEAFFGQGTRLTVV.